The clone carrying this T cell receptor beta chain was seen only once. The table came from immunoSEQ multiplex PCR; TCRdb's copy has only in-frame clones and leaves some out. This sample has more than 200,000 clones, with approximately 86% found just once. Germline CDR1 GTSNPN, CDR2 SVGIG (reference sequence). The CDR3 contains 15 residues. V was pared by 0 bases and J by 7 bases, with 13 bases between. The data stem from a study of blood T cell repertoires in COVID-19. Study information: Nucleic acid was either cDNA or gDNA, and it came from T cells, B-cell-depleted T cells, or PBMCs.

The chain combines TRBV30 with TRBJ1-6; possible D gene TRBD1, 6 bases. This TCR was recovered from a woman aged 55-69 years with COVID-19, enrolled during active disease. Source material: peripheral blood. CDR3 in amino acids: CAWSVGGGRNSPLHF. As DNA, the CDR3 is TGTGCCTGGAGTGTAGGGGGGGGGAGGAATTCACCCCTCCACTTT.